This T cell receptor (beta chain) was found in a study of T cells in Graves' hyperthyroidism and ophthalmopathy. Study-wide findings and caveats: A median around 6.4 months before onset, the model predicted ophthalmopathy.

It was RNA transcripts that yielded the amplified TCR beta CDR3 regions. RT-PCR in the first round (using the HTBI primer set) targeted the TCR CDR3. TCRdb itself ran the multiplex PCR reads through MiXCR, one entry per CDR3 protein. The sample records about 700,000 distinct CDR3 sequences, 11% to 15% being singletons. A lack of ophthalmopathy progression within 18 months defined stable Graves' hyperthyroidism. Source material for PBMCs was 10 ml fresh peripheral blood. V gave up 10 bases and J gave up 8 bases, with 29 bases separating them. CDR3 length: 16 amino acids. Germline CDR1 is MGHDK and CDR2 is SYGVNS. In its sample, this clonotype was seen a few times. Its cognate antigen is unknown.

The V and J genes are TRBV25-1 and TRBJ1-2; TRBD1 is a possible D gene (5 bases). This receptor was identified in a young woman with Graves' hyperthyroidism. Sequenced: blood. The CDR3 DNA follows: TGTGCCAACAGGACCGAGGAGGCGACTGTAAACTGGGGCTACACCTTC. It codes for CANRTEEATVNWGYTF.